The TCR beta chain described here comes from a study of regulatory T cells in long-lasting Graves disease. The CDR3 is 13 amino acids. Germline V CDR1 and CDR2: GTSNPN, SVGIG (reference sequence). Time point defined: newly diagnosed GD, antithyroid drugs for less than 3 months. RNA from PBMCs was the source of the TCR library. American Thyroid Association guidelines served as the basis for diagnosing Graves' disease. Findings and caveats of the study: Favored gene segments in persistent disease were TRBV28, TRBJ1-2 and TRBJ2-5.

Only a few counts were recorded for this clonotype. The target antigen is unknown. One base away lies a much larger clone, so this may be a sequencing read error. Construction of the TCR beta libraries employed iRepertoire HTBI primers in conjunction with Arm-PCR of CDR3 regions. TCRdb used MiXCR to reprocess the multiplex PCR reads, holding one entry per CDR3 protein. The data contain about 430,000 distinct CDR3 sequences, approximately 16% of them singletons. This sample also appeared in a second study, on T cells in Graves' hyperthyroidism and ophthalmopathy. That study adds: Appearing also in blood were most of the thyroid clonotypes expanded above 0.001.

This specimen was peripheral blood mononuclear cells (PBMCs), taken at new diagnosis, from a patient treated with antithyroid drugs. The TCR sequence derives from a woman in her forties with Graves disease. The rearrangement uses TRBV30 and TRBJ1-2, with D perhaps matching TRBD1 (6 bases). The CDR3 nucleotides read TGTGTCTGGAGTGTACGGTCAGGGGAAGGCTACACCTTC. This codes for CVWSVRSGEGYTF.